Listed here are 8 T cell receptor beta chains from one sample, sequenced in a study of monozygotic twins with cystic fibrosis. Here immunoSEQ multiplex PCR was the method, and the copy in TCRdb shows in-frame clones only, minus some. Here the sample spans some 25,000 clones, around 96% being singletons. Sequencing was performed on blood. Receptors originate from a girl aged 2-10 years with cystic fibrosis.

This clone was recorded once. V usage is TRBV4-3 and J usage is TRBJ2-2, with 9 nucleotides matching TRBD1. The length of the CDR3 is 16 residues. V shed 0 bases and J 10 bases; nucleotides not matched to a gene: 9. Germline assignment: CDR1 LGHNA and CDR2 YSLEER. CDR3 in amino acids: CASSQDSRTGVLELFF. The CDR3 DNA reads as TGCGCCAGCAGCCAAGATAGTCGGACAGGGGTATTGGAGCTGTTTTTT.

The CDR3 nucleotides are TGTGCCAGCTCACCACGGGGAAACTCCTACGAGCAGTACTTC. Translation: CASSPRGNSYEQYF. The chain has TRBV18 and TRBJ2-7; D remains ambiguous. The CDR3 consists of 14 residues. Germline loops: CDR1 KGHSH, CDR2 LQKENI. The V end was cut by 1 base, the J end by 0 bases, with 7 bases between.

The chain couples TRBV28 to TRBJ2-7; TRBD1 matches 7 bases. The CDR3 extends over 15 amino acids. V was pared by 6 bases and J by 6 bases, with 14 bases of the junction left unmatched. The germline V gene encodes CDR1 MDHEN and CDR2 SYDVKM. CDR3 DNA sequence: TGTGCCAGCAGAATCGACAGGGTGATTCTTGGCGAGCAGTACTTC. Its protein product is CASRIDRVILGEQYF.

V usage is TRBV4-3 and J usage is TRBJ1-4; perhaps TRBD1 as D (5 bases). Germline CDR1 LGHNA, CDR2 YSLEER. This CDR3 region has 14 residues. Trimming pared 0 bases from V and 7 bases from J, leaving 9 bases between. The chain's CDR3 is CASSQDVQGEKLFF. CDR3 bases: TGCGCCAGCAGCCAAGATGTCCAGGGTGAAAAACTGTTTTTT.

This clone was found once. The CDR3 protein is CASSPRPLLSGDQETQYF. CDR3 DNA: TGTGCCAGCAGCCCTCGACCCCTGTTGTCGGGAGACCAAGAGACCCAGTACTTC. The gene calls are TRBV7-3 and TRBJ2-5; D might be TRBD2 (6 bases). Trimming shortened V by 5 bases and J by 0 bases, and 22 bases separated the two germline ends. Germline V gene sequence: CDR1 SGHTA, CDR2 FQGTGA. The CDR3 contains 18 residues.

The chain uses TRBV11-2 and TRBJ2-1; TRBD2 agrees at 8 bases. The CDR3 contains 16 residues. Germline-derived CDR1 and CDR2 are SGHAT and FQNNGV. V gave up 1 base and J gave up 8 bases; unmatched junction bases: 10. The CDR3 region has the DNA TGTGCCAGCAGCTTAGGAGCGGGACTAGGACGCGATGAGCAGTTCTTC. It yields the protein CASSLGAGLGRDEQFF.

The CDR3 DNA reads TGTGCCAGCAGCTTGTTGGGGAGCCAAGAGACCCAGTACTTC. Amino acids: CASSLLGSQETQYF. The chain is built from TRBV5-4 and TRBJ2-5; TRBD2 is a possible D gene (5 bases). The germline V and J ends were trimmed by 1 base and 1 base, with 8 bases remaining between them. CDR1 and CDR2 from the germline V gene are SGHNT and YYREEE (reference sequence). CDR3 size: 14 residues.

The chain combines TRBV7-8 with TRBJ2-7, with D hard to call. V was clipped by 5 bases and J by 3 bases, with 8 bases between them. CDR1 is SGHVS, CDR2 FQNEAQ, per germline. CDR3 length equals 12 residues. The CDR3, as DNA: TGTGCCAGCAGCACGCAGGTCTACGAGCAGTACTTC. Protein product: CASSTQVYEQYF. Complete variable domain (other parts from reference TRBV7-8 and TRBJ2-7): GAGVSQSPRYKVAKRGQDVALRCDPISGHVSLFWYQQALGQGPEFLTYFQNEAQLDKSGLPSDRFFAERPEGSVSTLKIQRTQQEDSAVYLCASSTQVYEQYFGPGTRLTVT.